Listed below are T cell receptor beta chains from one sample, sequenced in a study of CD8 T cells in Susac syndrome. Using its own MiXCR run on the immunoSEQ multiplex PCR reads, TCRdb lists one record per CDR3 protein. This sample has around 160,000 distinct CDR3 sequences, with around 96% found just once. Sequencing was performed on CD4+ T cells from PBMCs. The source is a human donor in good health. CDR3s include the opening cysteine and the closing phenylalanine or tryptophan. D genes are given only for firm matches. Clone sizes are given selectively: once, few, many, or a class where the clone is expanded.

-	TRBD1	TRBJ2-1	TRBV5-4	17	CASSQEGKTGVYNEQFF	TGTGCCAGCAGCCAAGAGGGGAAAACAGGGGTATACAATGAGCAGTTCTTC
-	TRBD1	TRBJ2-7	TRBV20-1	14	CSAAHRDRVNEQYF	TGCAGTGCCGCCCACCGGGACAGGGTCAACGAGCAGTACTTC
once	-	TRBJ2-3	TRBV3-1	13	CASSQSITDTQYF	TGTGCCAGCAGCCAATCCATCACAGATACGCAGTATTTT
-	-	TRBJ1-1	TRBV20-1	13	CSARDDIRTEAFF	TGCAGTGCTAGAGACGACATTCGGACTGAAGCTTTCTTT
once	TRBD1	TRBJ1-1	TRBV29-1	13	CSVRTGSNTEAFF	TGCAGCGTCCGGACAGGGTCGAACACTGAAGCTTTCTTT
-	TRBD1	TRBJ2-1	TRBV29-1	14	CSAYGQGSLGEQFF	TGCAGCGCCTATGGACAGGGGAGTCTCGGTGAGCAGTTCTTC
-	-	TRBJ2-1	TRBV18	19	CASSPRTPGGGQQVDEQFF	TGTGCCAGCTCACCACGGACTCCCGGAGGAGGCCAACAGGTCGATGAGCAGTTCTTC
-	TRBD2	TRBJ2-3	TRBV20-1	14	CSARGLAGEDTQYF	TGCAGTGCTAGAGGACTAGCGGGGGAGGATACGCAGTATTTT
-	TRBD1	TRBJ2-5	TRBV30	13	CACLTGSQETQYF	TGTGCCTGCCTGACAGGGAGTCAAGAGACCCAGTACTTC
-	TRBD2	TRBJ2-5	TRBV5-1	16	CASSSGTSGGQETQYF	TGCGCCAGCAGCAGCGGGACTAGCGGGGGGCAAGAGACCCAGTACTTC
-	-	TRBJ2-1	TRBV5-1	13	CASSGGTHNEQFF	TGCGCCAGCAGCGGAGGGACGCACAATGAGCAGTTCTTC
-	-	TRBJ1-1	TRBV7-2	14	CASSINPGNTEAFF	TGTGCCAGCAGCATAAACCCTGGGAACACTGAAGCTTTCTTT
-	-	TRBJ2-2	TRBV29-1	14	CSVRRDPTAGELFF	TGCAGCGTTCGGCGGGACCCAACGGCCGGGGAGCTGTTTTTT
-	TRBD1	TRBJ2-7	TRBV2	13	CASSAQGANEQYF	TGTGCCAGCAGTGCTCAGGGGGCCAACGAGCAGTACTTC
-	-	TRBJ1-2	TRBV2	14	CASILGELNYGYTF	-
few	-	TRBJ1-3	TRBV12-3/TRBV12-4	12	CASSFAGNTIYF	TGTGCCAGCAGTTTTGCTGGAAACACCATATATTTT
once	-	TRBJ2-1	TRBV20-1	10	CSAGGERLFF	TGCAGTGCCGGTGGGGAGAGGCTGTTCTTC
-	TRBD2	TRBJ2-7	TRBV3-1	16	CASSQDRQRGDYEQYF	TGTGCCAGCAGCCAAGATCGCCAGCGGGGGGACTACGAGCAGTACTTC
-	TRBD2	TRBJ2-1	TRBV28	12	CASRQGLGEQFF	TGTGCCAGCAGACAGGGACTAGGTGAGCAGTTCTTC
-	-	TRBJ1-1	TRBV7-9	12	CASSLVGFEAFF	TGTGCCAGCAGCTTAGTAGGCTTCGAAGCTTTCTTT
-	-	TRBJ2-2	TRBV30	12	CAWSVRGGELFF	TGTGCCTGGAGTGTACGTGGAGGGGAGCTGTTTTTT
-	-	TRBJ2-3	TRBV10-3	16	CAISESQGRGTDTQYF	TGTGCCATCAGTGAGTCCCAGGGGAGGGGCACAGATACGCAGTATTTT
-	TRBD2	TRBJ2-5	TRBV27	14	CASRPIGGEETQYF	TGTGCCAGCAGGCCCATCGGGGGGGAAGAGACCCAGTACTTC
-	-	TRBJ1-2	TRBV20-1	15	CSARGEVIGQYGYTF	TGCAGTGCTAGAGGAGAGGTTATCGGGCAGTATGGCTACACCTTC
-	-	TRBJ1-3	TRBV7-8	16	CASSRTTVSSGNTIYF	TGTGCCAGCAGCCGAACTACAGTCTCCTCTGGAAACACCATATATTTT
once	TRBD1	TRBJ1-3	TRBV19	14	CASTPGQLGNTIYF	TGTGCCAGTACCCCGGGACAGCTTGGAAACACCATATATTTT
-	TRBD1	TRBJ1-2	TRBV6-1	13	CASSSWTGNGYTF	TGTGCCAGCAGTTCCTGGACAGGGAACGGCTACACCTTC
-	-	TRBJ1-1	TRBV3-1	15	CASSPLGRSDTEAFF	TGTGCCAGCAGCCCCTTGGGGCGATCGGACACTGAAGCTTTCTTT
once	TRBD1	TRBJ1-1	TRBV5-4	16	CASSSGTGRTYTEAFF	TGTGCCAGCAGCTCTGGGACAGGGAGGACTTACACTGAAGCTTTCTTT
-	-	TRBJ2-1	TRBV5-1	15	CASSTKKTPDNEQFF	TGCGCCAGCAGCACCAAGAAGACTCCCGACAATGAGCAGTTCTTC
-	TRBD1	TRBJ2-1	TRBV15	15	CATSKTGFMANEQFF	TGTGCCACCAGCAAGACAGGGTTCATGGCAAATGAGCAGTTCTTC
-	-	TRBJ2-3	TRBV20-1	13	CSARVPGPDTQYF	TGCAGTGCTAGAGTCCCAGGCCCAGATACGCAGTATTTT
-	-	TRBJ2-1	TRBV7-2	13	CASSSRDIYEQFF	TGTGCCAGCAGCTCCCGGGACATATATGAGCAGTTCTTC
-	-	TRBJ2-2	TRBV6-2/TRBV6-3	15	CASSSRQGGPGELFF	TGTGCCAGCAGCTCCAGACAGGGAGGTCCCGGGGAGCTGTTTTTT
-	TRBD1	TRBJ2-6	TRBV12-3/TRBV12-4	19	CASSLRTGRIGAGANVLTF	TGTGCCAGCAGTTTGCGGACAGGGAGGATTGGAGCTGGGGCCAACGTCCTGACTTTC
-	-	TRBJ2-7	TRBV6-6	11	CAGGSSYEQYF	TGTGCCGGGGGGTCGTCCTACGAGCAGTACTTC
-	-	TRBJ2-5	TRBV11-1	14	CASSSPGTTKTQYF	TGTGCCAGCAGCTCACCCGGGACAACGAAAACCCAGTACTTC
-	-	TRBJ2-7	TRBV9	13	CASSVAWGYEQYF	TGTGCCAGCAGCGTAGCCTGGGGCTACGAGCAGTACTTC
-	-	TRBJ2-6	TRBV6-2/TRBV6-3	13	CASRLTGANVLTF	TGTGCCAGCAGGCTTACTGGGGCCAACGTCCTGACTTTC
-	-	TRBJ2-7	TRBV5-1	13	CASSWGSGNEQYF	TGCGCCAGCAGCTGGGGTAGCGGTAACGAGCAGTACTTC
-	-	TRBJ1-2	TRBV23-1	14	CASSHQIQFAGYTF	TGCGCCAGCAGTCACCAAATCCAGTTTGCTGGCTACACCTTC
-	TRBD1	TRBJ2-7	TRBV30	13	CAWSVQGAYEQYF	TGTGCCTGGAGTGTACAGGGGGCCTACGAGCAGTACTTC
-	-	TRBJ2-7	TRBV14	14	CASSHNIMPYEQYF	TGTGCCAGCAGCCATAACATTATGCCCTACGAGCAGTACTTC
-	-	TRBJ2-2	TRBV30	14	CAWSGAGNTGELFF	TGTGCCTGGAGTGGAGCAGGGAACACCGGGGAGCTGTTTTTT
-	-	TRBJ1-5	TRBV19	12	CASRHLGQPQHF	TGTGCCAGTAGGCATCTTGGACAGCCCCAGCATTTT
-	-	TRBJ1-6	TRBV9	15	CASSVESGHNSPLHF	TGTGCCAGCAGCGTAGAAAGTGGGCATAATTCACCCCTCCACTTT
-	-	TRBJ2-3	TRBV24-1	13	CATRNRDPDTQYF	TGTGCCACTCGTAACAGGGACCCAGATACGCAGTATTTT
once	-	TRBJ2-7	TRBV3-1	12	CASSRGQGEQYF	TGTGCCAGCAGCCGGGGACAAGGCGAGCAGTACTTC
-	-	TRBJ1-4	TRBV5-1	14	CASSAAETAEKLFF	TGCGCCAGCAGCGCGGCAGAGACGGCAGAAAAACTGTTTTTT
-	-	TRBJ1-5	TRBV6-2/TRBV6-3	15	CASSSRGSRTQPQHF	TGTGCCAGCAGTTCACGGGGCTCTCGGACTCAGCCCCAGCATTTT
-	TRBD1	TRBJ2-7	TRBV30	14	CAWSSGTGTSEQYF	TGTGCCTGGAGTTCCGGGACAGGGACGAGCGAGCAGTACTTC
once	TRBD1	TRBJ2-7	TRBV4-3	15	CASSEEGTGDYEQYF	TGCGCCAGCAGCGAAGAGGGGACAGGAGACTACGAGCAGTACTTC
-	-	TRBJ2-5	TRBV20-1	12	CSARVVRETQYF	TGCAGTGCTAGAGTTGTGAGAGAGACCCAGTACTTC